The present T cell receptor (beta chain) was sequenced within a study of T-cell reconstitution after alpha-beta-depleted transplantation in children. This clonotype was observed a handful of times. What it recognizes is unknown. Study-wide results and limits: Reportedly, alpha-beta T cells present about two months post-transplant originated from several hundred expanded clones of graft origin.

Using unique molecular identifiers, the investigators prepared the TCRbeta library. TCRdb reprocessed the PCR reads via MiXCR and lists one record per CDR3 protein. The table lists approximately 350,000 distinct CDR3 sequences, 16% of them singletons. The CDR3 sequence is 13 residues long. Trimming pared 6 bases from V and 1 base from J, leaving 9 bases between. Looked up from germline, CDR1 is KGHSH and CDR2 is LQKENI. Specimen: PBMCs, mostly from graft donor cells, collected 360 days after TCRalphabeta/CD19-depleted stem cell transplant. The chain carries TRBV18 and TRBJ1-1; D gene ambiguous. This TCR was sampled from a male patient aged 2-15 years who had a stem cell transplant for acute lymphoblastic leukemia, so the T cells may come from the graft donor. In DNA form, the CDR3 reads TGTGCCAGCTCGAACCGGGAGAACACTGAAGCTTTCTTT. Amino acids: CASSNRENTEAFF.